This T cell receptor (beta chain) was sequenced for a study of beta chain features in type 1 diabetes. Whole-study findings and limits: The study found that naive, central memory and Treg TCRB repertoires appeared more similar in patients than in healthy donors.

Investigators reverse transcribed all isolated RNA, so they sequenced expressed TCRB transcripts. Naive, central memory and regulatory T cell samples yielded around 3.9 million reads on average. TCRdb's copy holds only in-frame clones and misses some; the assay was immunoSEQ multiplex PCR. The data contain nearly 250,000 clones, 13% to 15% of them singletons. As to this clone: Its target is not known.

The CDR3 has 14 residues. The V gene's germline CDR1 is SEHNR and CDR2 FQNEAQ (reference sequence). Trimming left V 0 bases short and J 4 bases short, with 8 bases between. The chain uses TRBV7-9 and TRBJ2-3, with D possibly being TRBD1 (5 bases). This sequence originates from a woman aged 35 to 49 in good health. The source material was naive CD4+ T cells from blood. The CDR3 DNA reads as TGTGCCAGCAGCTTAGCCAGGGTGGCAGATACGCAGTATTTT. Translation gives CASSLARVADTQYF.